This TCR beta chain was retrieved from a study of blood T cell repertoires in COVID-19. At the level of the study: Researchers got acute and convalescent COVID-19 samples from the United States, Italy and Spain. T cells, B-cell-depleted T cells, or PBMCs provided the cDNA or gDNA that served as material.

CDR1 LNHDA and CDR2 SQIVND come from the germline V gene (reference sequence). There are 14 residues in the CDR3. Trimming pared 6 bases from V and 4 bases from J, leaving 12 bases between. Source study methods: Scientists estimated how many nucleated cells there were by amplifying reference gene primers. Sequenced by immunoSEQ multiplex PCR; TCRdb stores in-frame clones only, minus some. That table is the source of V, J and clone size, and D and trimming were worked out from the DNA. The profile shows over 200,000 clones, around nine tenths of them singletons. The receptor was derived from a man aged 60-69 years who had recovered from COVID-19. J is TRBJ2-2 and V is TRBV19, with D tentatively TRBD2 (6 bases). The sequenced sample was peripheral blood. The CDR3: CASRRGDFTGELFF. For the CDR3, the DNA is TGTGCCAGTAGGCGCGGGGACTTCACCGGGGAGCTGTTTTTT.